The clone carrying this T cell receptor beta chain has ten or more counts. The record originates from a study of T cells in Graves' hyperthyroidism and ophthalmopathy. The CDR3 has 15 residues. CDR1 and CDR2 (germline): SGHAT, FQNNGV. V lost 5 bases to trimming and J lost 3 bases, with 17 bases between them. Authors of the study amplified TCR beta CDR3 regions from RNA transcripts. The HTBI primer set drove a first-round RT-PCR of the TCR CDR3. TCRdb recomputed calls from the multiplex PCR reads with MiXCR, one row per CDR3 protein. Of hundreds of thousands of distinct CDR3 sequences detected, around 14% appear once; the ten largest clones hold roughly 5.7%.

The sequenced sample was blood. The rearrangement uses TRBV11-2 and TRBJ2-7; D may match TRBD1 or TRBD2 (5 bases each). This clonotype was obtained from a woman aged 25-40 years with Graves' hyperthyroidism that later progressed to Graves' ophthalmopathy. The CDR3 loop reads CASSGTGTVYYEQYF. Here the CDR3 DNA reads TGTGCCAGCAGCGGCACCGGGACGGTATACTACGAGCAGTACTTC.